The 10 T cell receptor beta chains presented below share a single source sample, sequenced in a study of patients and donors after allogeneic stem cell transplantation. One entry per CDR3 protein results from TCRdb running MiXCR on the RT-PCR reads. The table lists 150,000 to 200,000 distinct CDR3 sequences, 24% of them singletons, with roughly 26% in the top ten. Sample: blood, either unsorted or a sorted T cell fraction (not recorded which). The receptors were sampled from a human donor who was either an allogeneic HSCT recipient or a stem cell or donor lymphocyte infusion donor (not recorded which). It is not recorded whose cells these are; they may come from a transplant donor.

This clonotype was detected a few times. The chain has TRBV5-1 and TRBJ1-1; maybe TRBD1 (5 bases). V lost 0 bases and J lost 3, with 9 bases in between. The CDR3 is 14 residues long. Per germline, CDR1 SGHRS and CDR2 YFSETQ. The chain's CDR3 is CASSLEGRHTEAFF. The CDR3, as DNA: TGCGCCAGCAGCTTGGAGGGACGCCACACTGAAGCTTTCTTT.

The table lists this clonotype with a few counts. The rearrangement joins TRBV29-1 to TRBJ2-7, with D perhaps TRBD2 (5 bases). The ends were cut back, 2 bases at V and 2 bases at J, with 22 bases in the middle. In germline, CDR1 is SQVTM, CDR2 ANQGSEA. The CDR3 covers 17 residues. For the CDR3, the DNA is TGCAGCGTTGAAATTAAAGTATGGACGAACGGGACCTACGAGCAGTACTTC. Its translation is CSVEIKVWTNGTYEQYF.

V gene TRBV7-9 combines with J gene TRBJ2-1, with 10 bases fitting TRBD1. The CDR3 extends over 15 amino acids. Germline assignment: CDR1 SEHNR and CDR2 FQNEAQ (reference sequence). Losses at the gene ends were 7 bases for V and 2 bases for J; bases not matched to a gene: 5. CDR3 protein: CASTLGQGPYNEQFF. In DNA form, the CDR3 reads TGTGCCAGCACCTTGGGACAGGGGCCCTACAATGAGCAGTTCTTC. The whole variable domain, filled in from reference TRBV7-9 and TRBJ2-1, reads DTGVSQNPRHKITKRGQNVTFRCDPISEHNRLYWYRQTLGQGPEFLTYFQNEAQLEKSRLLSDRFSAERPKGSFSTLEIQRTEQGDSAMYLCASTLGQGPYNEQFFGPGTRLTVL.

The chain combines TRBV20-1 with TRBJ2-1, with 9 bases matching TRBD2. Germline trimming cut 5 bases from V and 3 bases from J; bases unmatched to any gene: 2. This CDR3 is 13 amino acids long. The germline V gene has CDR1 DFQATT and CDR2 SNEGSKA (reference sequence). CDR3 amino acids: CSACSGGYNEQFF. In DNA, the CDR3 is TGCAGTGCTTGTAGCGGGGGCTACAATGAGCAGTTCTTC.

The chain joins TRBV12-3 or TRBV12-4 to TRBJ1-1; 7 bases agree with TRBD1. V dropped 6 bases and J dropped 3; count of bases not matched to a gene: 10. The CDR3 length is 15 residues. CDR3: CASSDRTGFDTEAFF. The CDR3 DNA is TGTGCCAGCAGCGACAGGACAGGTTTTGACACTGAAGCTTTCTTT.

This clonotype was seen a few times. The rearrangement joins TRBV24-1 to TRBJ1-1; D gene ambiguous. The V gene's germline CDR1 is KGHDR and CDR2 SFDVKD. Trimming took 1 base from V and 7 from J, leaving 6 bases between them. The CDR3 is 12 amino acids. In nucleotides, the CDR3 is TGTGCCACCAGTGATTTAGACGGTGAAGCTTTCTTT. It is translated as CATSDLDGEAFF.

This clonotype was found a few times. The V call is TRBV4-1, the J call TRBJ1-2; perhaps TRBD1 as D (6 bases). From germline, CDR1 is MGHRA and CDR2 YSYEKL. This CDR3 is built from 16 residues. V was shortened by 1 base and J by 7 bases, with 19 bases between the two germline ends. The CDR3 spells CASSQGSGAGLSGYTF. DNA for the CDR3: TGCGCCAGCAGCCAAGGGTCAGGGGCTGGGCTGTCTGGCTACACCTTC.

CDR3 amino acids: CASSSQVDTQYF. CDR3 nucleotide sequence: TGTGCCAGCAGTTCCCAGGTAGATACGCAGTATTTT. The chain recombines TRBV12-3 or TRBV12-4 with TRBJ2-3; D is undetermined. The germline V and J ends were trimmed by 4 bases and 5 bases, with 7 bases remaining between them. The CDR3 is 12 residues long.

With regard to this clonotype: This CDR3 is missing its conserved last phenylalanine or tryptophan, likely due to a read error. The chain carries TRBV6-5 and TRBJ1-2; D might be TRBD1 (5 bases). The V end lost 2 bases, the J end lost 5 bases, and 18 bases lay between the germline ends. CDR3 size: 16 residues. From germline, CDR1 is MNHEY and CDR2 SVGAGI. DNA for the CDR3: TGTGCCAGCAGTTACGCCCGGCGAGCAGGGAGGTATGGCTACACCTCC. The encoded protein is CASSYARRAGRYGYTS.

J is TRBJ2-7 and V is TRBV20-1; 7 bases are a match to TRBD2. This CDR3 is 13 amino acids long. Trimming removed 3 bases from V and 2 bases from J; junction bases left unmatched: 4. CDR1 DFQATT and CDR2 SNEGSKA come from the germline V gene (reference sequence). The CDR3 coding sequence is TGCAGTGCTAGCGGGGGGTCCCCCTACGAGCAGTACTTC. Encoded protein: CSASGGSPYEQYF.